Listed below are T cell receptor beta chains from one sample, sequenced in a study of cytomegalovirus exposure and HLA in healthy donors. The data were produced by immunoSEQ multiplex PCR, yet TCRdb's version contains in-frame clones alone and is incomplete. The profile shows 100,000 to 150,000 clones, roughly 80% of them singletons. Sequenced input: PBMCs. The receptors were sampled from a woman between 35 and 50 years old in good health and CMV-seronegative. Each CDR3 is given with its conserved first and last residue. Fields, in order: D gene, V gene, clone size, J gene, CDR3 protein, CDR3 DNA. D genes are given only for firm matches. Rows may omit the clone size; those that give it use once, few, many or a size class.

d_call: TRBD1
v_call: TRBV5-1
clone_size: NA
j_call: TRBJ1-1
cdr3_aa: CASSPRQGNTEAFF
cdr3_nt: TGCGCCAGCAGCCCTAGACAGGGAAACACTGAAGCTTTCTTT

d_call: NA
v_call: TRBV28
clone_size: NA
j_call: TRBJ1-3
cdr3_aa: CASSGGLSGNTIYF
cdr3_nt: TGTGCCAGCAGCGGGGGGCTATCTGGAAACACCATATATTTT

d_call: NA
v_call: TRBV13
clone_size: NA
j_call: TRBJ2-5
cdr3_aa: CASNPPDSKETQYF
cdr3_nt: TGTGCCAGCAACCCACCGGACAGCAAAGAGACCCAGTACTTC

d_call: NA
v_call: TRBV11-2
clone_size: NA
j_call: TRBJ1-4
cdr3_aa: CASSLGGVEKLFF
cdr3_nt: TGTGCCAGCAGCTTGGGGGGGGTTGAAAAACTGTTTTTT

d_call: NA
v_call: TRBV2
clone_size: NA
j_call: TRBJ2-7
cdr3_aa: CASTDTPYEQYF
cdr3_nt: TGTGCCAGCACGGACACGCCATACGAGCAGTACTTC

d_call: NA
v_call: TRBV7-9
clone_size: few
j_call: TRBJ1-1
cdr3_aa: CASQGSLKAFF
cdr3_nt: TGTGCCAGCCAGGGGAGCCTAAAAGCTTTCTTT

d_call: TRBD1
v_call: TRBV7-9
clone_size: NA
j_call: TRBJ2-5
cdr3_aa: CARSLMATGKQETQYF
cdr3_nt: TGTGCCCGCAGCTTAATGGCGACAGGGAAGCAAGAGACCCAGTACTTC

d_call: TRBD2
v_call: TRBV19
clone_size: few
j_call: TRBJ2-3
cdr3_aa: CASSSGVPLYTQYF
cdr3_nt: TGTGCCAGTTCTAGCGGGGTGCCCCTCTATACGCAGTATTTT

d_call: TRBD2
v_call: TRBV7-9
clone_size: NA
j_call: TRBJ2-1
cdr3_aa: CASSLVAGPYNEQFF
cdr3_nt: TGTGCCAGCAGCTTAGTAGCGGGGCCCTACAATGAGCAGTTCTTC

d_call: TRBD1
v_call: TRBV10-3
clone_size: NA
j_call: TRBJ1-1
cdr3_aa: CAISNPGQEAAFF
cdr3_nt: TGTGCCATCAGTAATCCGGGACAGGAGGCGGCTTTCTTT

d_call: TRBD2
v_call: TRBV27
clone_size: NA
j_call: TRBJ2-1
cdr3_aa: CASSLYPKTSGGDEQFF
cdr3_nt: TGTGCCAGCAGTTTATACCCAAAGACTAGCGGGGGAGATGAGCAGTTCTTC

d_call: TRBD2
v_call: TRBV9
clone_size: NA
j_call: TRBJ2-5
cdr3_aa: CASSPRLAAYQETQYF
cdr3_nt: TGTGCCAGCAGCCCCCGACTAGCGGCGTACCAAGAGACCCAGTACTTC

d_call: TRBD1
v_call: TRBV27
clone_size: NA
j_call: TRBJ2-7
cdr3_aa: CASSSQGETLSEQYF
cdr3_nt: TGTGCCAGCAGTTCCCAGGGGGAGACGTTGAGCGAGCAGTACTTC

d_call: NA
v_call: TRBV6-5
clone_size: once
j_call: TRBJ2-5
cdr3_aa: CASSYRETQYF
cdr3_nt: TGTGCCAGCAGTTACCGTGAGACCCAGTACTTC

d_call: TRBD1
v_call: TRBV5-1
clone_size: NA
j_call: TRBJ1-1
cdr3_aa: CATGGTGGEAEKAFF
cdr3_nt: TGCGCCACCGGAGGTACAGGGGGCGAGGCCGAAAAAGCTTTCTTT

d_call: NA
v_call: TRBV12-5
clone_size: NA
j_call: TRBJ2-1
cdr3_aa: CASGLPTGQQFF
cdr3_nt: TGTGCTAGTGGTTTGCCAACGGGTCAGCAGTTCTTC

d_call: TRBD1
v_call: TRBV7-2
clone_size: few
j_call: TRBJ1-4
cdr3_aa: CASSTGGRGREKLFF
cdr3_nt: TGTGCCAGCAGCACAGGAGGCAGGGGGCGGGAAAAACTGTTTTTT

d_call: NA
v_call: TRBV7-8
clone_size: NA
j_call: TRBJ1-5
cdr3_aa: CASSLGRGQPQHF
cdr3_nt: TGTGCCAGCAGCCTAGGGCGAGGTCAGCCCCAGCATTTT

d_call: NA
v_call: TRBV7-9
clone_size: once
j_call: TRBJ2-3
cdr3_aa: CASSLEGGTQYF
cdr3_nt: TGTGCCAGCAGCTTAGAGGGAGGTACGCAGTATTTT

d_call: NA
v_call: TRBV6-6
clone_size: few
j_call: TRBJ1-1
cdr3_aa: CASIPHPGVTEAFF
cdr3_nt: TGTGCCAGCATCCCCCATCCCGGGGTCACTGAAGCTTTCTTT

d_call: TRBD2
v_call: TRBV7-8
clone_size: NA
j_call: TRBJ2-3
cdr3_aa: CASSLGGGRAADTQYF
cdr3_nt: TGTGCCAGCAGCTTAGGGGGCGGGAGGGCCGCAGATACGCAGTATTTT

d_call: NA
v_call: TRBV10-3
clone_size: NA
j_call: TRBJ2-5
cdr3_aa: CAISEFEGGHETQYF
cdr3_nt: TGTGCCATCAGTGAGTTCGAGGGAGGACACGAGACCCAGTACTTC

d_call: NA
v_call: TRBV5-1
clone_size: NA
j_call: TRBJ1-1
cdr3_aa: CASSLTGRRNTEAFF
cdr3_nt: TGCGCCAGCAGCTTAACAGGCAGGAGGAACACTGAAGCTTTCTTT

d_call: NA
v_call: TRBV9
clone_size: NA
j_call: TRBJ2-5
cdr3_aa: CASPKWGVQETQYF
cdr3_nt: TGTGCCAGTCCTAAGTGGGGGGTGCAAGAGACCCAGTACTTC

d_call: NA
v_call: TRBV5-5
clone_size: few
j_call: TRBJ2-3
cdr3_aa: CASSLDTPSTDTQYF
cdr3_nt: TGTGCCAGCAGCCTCGACACTCCTAGCACAGATACGCAGTATTTT

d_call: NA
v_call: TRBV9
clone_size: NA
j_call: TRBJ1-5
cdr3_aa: CASGDSNQPQHF
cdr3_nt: TGTGCCAGCGGAGACTCCAATCAGCCCCAGCATTTT

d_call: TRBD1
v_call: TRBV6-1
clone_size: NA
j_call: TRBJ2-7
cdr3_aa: CASSGWDSYEQYF
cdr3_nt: TGTGCCAGCAGTGGCTGGGACAGCTACGAGCAGTACTTC

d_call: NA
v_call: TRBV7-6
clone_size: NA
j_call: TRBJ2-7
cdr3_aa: CASSLGTASEQYF
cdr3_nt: TGTGCCAGCAGCTTAGGGACAGCTAGCGAGCAGTACTTC

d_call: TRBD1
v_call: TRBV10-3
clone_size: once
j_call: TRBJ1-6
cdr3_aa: CAISDQDRKFSPLHF
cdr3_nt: TGTGCCATCAGTGACCAGGACAGGAAATTCTCACCCCTCCACTTT

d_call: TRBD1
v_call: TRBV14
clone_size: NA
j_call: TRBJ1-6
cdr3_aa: CASSPRDRNSPLHF
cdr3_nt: TGTGCCAGCAGCCCTCGGGACAGAAATTCACCCCTCCACTTT

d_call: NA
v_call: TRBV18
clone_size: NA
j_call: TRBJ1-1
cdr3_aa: CASSQTLGQGGEAFF
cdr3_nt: TGTGCCAGCTCACAAACTCTGGGGCAGGGTGGTGAAGCTTTCTTT

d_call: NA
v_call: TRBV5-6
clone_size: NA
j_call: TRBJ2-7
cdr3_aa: CASSLDRPPYEQYF
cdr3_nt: TGTGCCAGCAGCCTTGACAGGCCCCCCTACGAGCAGTACTTC

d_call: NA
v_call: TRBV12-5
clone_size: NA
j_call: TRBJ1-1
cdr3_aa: CASGLSRQSTEAFF
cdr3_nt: TGTGCTAGTGGTTTGAGCAGGCAGAGCACTGAAGCTTTCTTT

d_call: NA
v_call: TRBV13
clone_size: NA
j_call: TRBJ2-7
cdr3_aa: CASSLQFMYEQYF
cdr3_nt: TGTGCCAGCAGCCTACAGTTTATGTACGAGCAGTACTTC

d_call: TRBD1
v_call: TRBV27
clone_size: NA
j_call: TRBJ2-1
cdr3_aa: CASSSPTGYSPYNEQFF
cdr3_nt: TGTGCCAGCAGTAGCCCGACAGGGTACAGCCCCTACAATGAGCAGTTCTTC

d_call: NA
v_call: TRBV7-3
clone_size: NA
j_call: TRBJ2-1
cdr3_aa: CASSSLSNEQFF
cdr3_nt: TGTGCCAGCAGCTCGTTATCTAATGAGCAGTTCTTC

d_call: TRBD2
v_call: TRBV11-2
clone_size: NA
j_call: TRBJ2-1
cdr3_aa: CASSSTLAGVFNEQFF
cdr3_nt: TGTGCCAGCAGTTCCACCCTAGCGGGGGTTTTTAATGAGCAGTTCTTC

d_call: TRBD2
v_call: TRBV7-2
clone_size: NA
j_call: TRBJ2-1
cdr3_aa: CASSTQAGGPPYNEQFF
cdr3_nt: TGTGCCAGCAGCACCCAAGCGGGGGGGCCGCCCTACAATGAGCAGTTCTTC

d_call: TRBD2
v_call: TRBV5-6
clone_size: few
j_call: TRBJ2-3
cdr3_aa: CASSLRGLAEF
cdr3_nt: TGTGCCAGCAGCTTAAGGGGTCTAGCGGAGTTT

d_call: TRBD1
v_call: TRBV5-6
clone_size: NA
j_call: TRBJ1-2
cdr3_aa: CVSSLLTGGGYTF
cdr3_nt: TGTGTCAGCAGCTTGCTTACAGGGGGAGGCTACACCTTC

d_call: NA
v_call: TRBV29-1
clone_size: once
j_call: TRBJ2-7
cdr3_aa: CSVEDRGSEQYF
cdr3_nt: TGCAGCGTTGAAGATCGGGGGTCCGAGCAGTACTTC

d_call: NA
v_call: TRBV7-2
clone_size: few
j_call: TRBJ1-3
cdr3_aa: CASSLGVGPGNTIYF
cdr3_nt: TGTGCCAGCAGCTTGGGAGTGGGCCCTGGAAACACCATATATTTT

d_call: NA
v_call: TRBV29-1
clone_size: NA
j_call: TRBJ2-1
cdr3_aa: CSVGQASSYNEQFF
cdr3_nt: TGCAGCGTTGGACAGGCGAGCTCCTACAATGAGCAGTTCTTC

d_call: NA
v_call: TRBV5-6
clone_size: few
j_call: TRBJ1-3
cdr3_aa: CASSTQRAGNTIYF
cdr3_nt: TGTGCCAGCAGCACGCAGAGGGCTGGAAACACCATATATTTT

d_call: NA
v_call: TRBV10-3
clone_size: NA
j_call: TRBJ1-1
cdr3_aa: CAIMGAGNTEAFF
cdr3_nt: TGTGCCATCATGGGGGCTGGAAACACTGAAGCTTTCTTT

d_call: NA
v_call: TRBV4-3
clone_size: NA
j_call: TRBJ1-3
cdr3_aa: CASSQHRAGTGNTIYF
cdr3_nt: TGCGCCAGCAGCCAGCACAGGGCAGGGACTGGAAACACCATATATTTT

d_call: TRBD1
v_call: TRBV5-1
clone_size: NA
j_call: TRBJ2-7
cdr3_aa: CASSWGQGVPYEQYF
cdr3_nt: TGCGCCAGCAGCTGGGGACAGGGGGTCCCCTACGAGCAGTACTTC

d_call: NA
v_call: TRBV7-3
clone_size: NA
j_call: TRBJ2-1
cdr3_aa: CASSLSGTYNEQFF
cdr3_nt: TGTGCCAGCAGCTTATCGGGTACTTACAATGAGCAGTTCTTC

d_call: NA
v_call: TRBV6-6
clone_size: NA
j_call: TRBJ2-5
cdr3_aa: CASSPRGLGGETQYF
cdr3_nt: TGTGCCAGCAGTCCCCGAGGGCTAGGAGGGGAGACCCAGTACTTC

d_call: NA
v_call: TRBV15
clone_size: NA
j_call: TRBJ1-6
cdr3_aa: CATSRGGNSPLHF
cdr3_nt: TGTGCCACCAGCAGAGGCGGGAATTCACCCCTCCACTTT

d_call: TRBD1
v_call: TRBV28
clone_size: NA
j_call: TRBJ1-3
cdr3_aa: CASSLAGQGYSGNTIYF
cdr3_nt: TGTGCCAGCAGTTTGGCGGGACAGGGATACTCTGGAAACACCATATATTTT

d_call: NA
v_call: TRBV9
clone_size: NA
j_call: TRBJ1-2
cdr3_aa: CASSVNGGHYGYTF
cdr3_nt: TGTGCCAGCAGCGTAAATGGTGGGCACTATGGCTACACCTTC

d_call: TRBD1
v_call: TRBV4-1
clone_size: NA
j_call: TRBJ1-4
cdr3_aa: CASSETPGTGSNEKLFF
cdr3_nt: TGCGCCAGCAGCGAAACTCCCGGGACAGGGTCTAATGAAAAACTGTTTTTT

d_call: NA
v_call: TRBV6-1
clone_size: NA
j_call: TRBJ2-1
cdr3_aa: CASSEADFSANEQFF
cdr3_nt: TGTGCCAGCAGTGAAGCCGACTTTAGCGCCAATGAGCAGTTCTTC

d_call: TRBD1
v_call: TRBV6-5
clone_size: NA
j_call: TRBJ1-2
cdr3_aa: CASRLTGGHGYTF
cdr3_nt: TGTGCCAGCAGATTGACAGGGGGCCATGGCTACACCTTC

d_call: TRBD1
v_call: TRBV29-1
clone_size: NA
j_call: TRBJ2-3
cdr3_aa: CSVDTGTGPTDTQYF
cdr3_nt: TGCAGCGTTGACACCGGGACAGGTCCCACAGATACGCAGTATTTT

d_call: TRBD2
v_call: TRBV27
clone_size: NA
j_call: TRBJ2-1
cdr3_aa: CQSGLAGYNEQFF
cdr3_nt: TGTCAATCGGGACTAGCGGGTTACAATGAGCAGTTCTTC